One and the same sample provided the 23 T cell receptor beta chains below, sequenced in a study of shared clonotypes between healthy human individuals. Data came from immunoSEQ multiplex PCR; TCRdb stores just in-frame clones and leaves some out. Of around 600,000 clones in the sample, around 97% were seen once. The sequenced material came from naive CD4+ T cells sorted from blood. This sample's subset: CD45RA+ positively selected. The receptors derive from a woman younger than 45 in good health.

The rearrangement uses TRBV14 and TRBJ1-4; no clear D. V was pared by 1 base and J by 4 bases, with 10 bases between. This CDR3 region has 15 residues. Germline V gene sequence: CDR1 SGHDN, CDR2 FVKESK. The CDR3 nucleotides read TGTGCCAGCAGCCAAGGGGGAAGTGTTAATGAAAAACTGTTTTTT. Translating gives CASSQGGSVNEKLFF.

This chain connects TRBV25-1 to TRBJ2-5; perhaps D is TRBD1 or TRBD2 (6 bases each). Trimming took off 4 bases at V and 2 bases at J, with 11 bases between the two ends. This CDR3 comprises 14 residues. Per germline, CDR1 MGHDK and CDR2 SYGVNS. The CDR3 nucleotides read TGTGCCAGCAGTGGCCGAGGGGGGCAAGAGACCCAGTACTTC. Translated, it gives CASSGRGGQETQYF.

The CDR3, as DNA: TGCGCCAGCACCCGAGGGGACTGGGGCGGTGACACTGAAGCTTTCTTT. This sequence encodes CASTRGDWGGDTEAFF. This chain links TRBV5-1 with TRBJ1-1; D is perhaps TRBD1 (5 bases). V was shortened by 6 bases and J by 3 bases, with 21 bases between the two germline ends. The CDR3 extends over 16 amino acids. CDR1 SGHRS and CDR2 YFSETQ come from the germline V gene.

V and J are TRBV23-1 and TRBJ2-5; D call uncertain. The closer fit of TRBJ2-7 to the DNA end suggests the J call may be wrong. TRBV23-1 is treated as an ORF (open reading frame) with a function not yet certain. CDR3 length: 12 amino acids. This CDR3 is CASSHGTYEQYF. The CDR3 DNA reads as TGCGCCAGCAGTCATGGGACCTACGAGCAGTACTTC.

The chain has TRBV9 and TRBJ2-5; TRBD2 aligns across 15 bases. V dropped 6 bases and J dropped 0; count of bases not matched to a gene: 12. Germline V gene lookup returns CDR1 SGDLS and CDR2 YYNGEE. This CDR3 is 19 amino acids long. The CDR3 loop reads CASTPPGTSGRTYQETQYF. The CDR3 nucleotides are TGTGCCAGCACCCCTCCAGGGACTAGCGGGAGGACGTACCAAGAGACCCAGTACTTC.

This rearrangement joins TRBV27 to TRBJ2-1; tentative D call: TRBD2 (6 bases). CDR1 is MNHEY and CDR2 is SMNVEV in the germline V gene (reference sequence). This CDR3 has 19 residues. V gave up 4 bases and J gave up 0 bases, with 22 bases separating them. In nucleotides, the CDR3 is TGTGCCAGCAGTTCCGCCGACTCCGAAGGACTATCCTCCTACAATGAGCAGTTCTTC. This translates into CASSSADSEGLSSYNEQFF.

This clone was seen only once. This sequence joins TRBV5-1 and TRBJ2-7; 12 bases agree with TRBD2. V gave up 0 bases and J gave up 6 bases; unmatched junction bases: 4. CDR1 and CDR2 (germline): SGHRS, YFSETQ. The CDR3 covers 15 residues. As DNA, the CDR3 is TGCGCCAGCAGCTTGGAAGTGACTAGCGGGAGCGAGCAGTACTTC. Amino acids: CASSLEVTSGSEQYF.

The chain couples TRBV5-1 to TRBJ1-1; the D gene is possibly TRBD1 (5 bases). Deletions cut 2 bases from V and 1 base from J, with 12 bases between. The CDR3 spans 15 residues. Germline CDR1 is SGHRS and CDR2 is YFSETQ. CDR3 region: CASSFKTQGNTEAFF. The CDR3, as DNA: TGCGCCAGCAGCTTTAAGACGCAGGGGAACACTGAAGCTTTCTTT. Variable domain in full (rest from reference TRBV5-1 and TRBJ1-1): KAGVTQTPRYLIKTRGQQVTLSCSPISGHRSVSWYQQTPGQGLQFLFEYFSETQRNKGNFPGRFSGRQFSNSRSEMNVSTLELGDSALYLCASSFKTQGNTEAFFGQGTRLTVV.

V gene TRBV7-3 combines with J gene TRBJ2-5; 7 bases fit TRBD2. CDR3 size: 13 residues. Unmatched junction bases numbered 0, after V lost 3 bases and J lost 2 bases. Per the germline V gene, CDR1 is SGHTA and CDR2 is FQGTGA. CDR3 nucleotide sequence: TGTGCCAGCAGCTTTAGCGGGCAAGAGACCCAGTACTTC. Translating it yields CASSFSGQETQYF.

The chain is built from TRBV7-2 and TRBJ2-7; 12 bases are shared with TRBD2. Germline lookup yields CDR1 SGHTA and CDR2 FQGNSA. The CDR3 runs to 16 residues. V was pared by 1 base and J by 0 bases, with 1 base of the junction left unmatched. The CDR3, as DNA: TGTGCCAGCAGCTTAGAGACTAGCGGGAGCTCCTACGAGCAGTACTTC. Protein sequence: CASSLETSGSSYEQYF.

The gene calls are TRBV6-5 and TRBJ2-3, with 7 bases that match TRBD2. Germline CDR1 MNHEY, CDR2 SVGAGI. The CDR3 totals 15 residues. V lost 2 bases and J lost 2; bases outside the gene matches: 4. The CDR3 sequence: CASSYAGVLTDTQYF. DNA for the CDR3: TGTGCCAGCAGTTACGCGGGAGTTCTCACAGATACGCAGTATTTT.

This chain joins TRBV5-1 and TRBJ1-1; tentatively, D is TRBD1 (5 bases). V lost 2 bases, J lost 0 bases, and 11 bases lay in between. The CDR3 runs 15 residues. Germline assignment: CDR1 SGHRS and CDR2 YFSETQ. This CDR3 reads CASSLKQGLNTEAFF. The CDR3 DNA sequence: TGCGCCAGCAGCTTAAAGCAGGGTTTGAACACTGAAGCTTTCTTT.

Comment on this clone: Relative to the germline gene, one junction end is altered; a read error may explain this. The chain is built from TRBV18 and TRBJ2-3, with 9 bases that match TRBD2. Germline V gives CDR1 KGHSH, CDR2 LQKENI. The CDR3 has 14 residues. The CDR3 region is CASSPGTSIDTQYF. The CDR3 nucleotides read TGTGCCAGCTCACCCGGGACTAGCATAGATACGCAGTATTTT.

The V and J genes are TRBV4-1 and TRBJ2-7; no reliable D call. CDR1 is MGHRA, CDR2 YSYEKL, per germline. The CDR3 is made up of 15 amino acids. V lost 3 bases to trimming and J lost 3 bases, with 15 bases between them. The CDR3 protein is CASSHQDTAYYEQYF. For the CDR3, the DNA is TGCGCCAGCAGCCACCAAGACACAGCCTACTACGAGCAGTACTTC.

V is TRBV10-1 and J is TRBJ1-2; 7 nucleotides agree with TRBD1. The CDR3 runs to 14 residues. Germline V gene lookup returns CDR1 WNHNN and CDR2 SYGVQD (reference sequence). Trimming removed 6 bases from V and 4 bases from J; junction bases left unmatched: 8. The CDR3 coding sequence is TGCGCCAGCAGCGAAGGAGGGACAGCCTATGGCTACACCTTC. Residues: CASSEGGTAYGYTF.

V gene TRBV6-6 combines with J gene TRBJ2-7, with 7 bases aligning to TRBD2. This CDR3 region has 15 residues. Germline CDR1 is MNHNY and CDR2 is SVGAGI (reference sequence). V lost 5 bases to trimming and J lost 0 bases; unmatched junction nucleotides: 7. The CDR3 region is CASSRDRDYSYEQYF. The CDR3 DNA is TGTGCCAGCAGTCGAGACCGGGACTACTCCTACGAGCAGTACTTC.

The CDR3 reads CASSLGGAGGEQFF. The DNA of the CDR3 is TGCGCCAGCAGCTTGGGTGGGGCCGGAGGTGAGCAGTTCTTC. The V and J genes are TRBV5-1 and TRBJ2-1; D possibly uses TRBD1 or TRBD2 (5 bases each). Germline V gene sequence: CDR1 SGHRS, CDR2 YFSETQ. The V gene lost 0 bases and the J gene lost 9 bases, with 13 bases spanning the gap. The CDR3 runs 14 residues.

V gene TRBV20-1 combines with J gene TRBJ2-7; no firm D call. The V end was cut by 2 bases, the J end by 6 bases, with 2 bases between. The CDR3 totals 9 residues. Germline-derived CDR1 and CDR2 are DFQATT and SNEGSKA (reference sequence). For the CDR3, the DNA is TGCAGTGCTAGATTCGAGCAGTACTTC. Protein: CSARFEQYF.

This clone has a single count. This chain links TRBV4-1 with TRBJ2-5; 8 bases map to TRBD1. V lost 3 bases, J lost 7 bases, and 7 bases stayed unmatched. The CDR3 runs 14 residues. Germline V gene sequence: CDR1 MGHRA, CDR2 YSYEKL. The CDR3 sequence: CASSQEQTGGTQYF. The DNA of the CDR3 is TGCGCCAGCAGCCAGGAACAAACAGGGGGGACCCAGTACTTC.

The chain carries TRBV7-2 and TRBJ1-3, with TRBD1 matching over 7 bases. Germline V gene sequence: CDR1 SGHTA, CDR2 FQGNSA. This CDR3 comprises 15 residues. V lost 4 bases and J lost 4; bases outside the gene matches: 7. DNA for the CDR3: TGTGCCAGCAGCTCACAGGGGTTGTCAGGAAACACCATATATTTT. It specifies CASSSQGLSGNTIYF.

This sequence joins TRBV12-5 and TRBJ2-1, with 12 bases matching TRBD2. Germline loops: CDR1 LGHNT, CDR2 FRNRAP. This CDR3 has 17 residues. V trimming: 6 bases; J trimming: 3 bases; junction bases outside the gene matches: 9. The CDR3 DNA is TGTGCTAGTGGCCTTACGACTAGCGGGAGATTCTACAATGAGCAGTTCTTC. This translates into CASGLTTSGRFYNEQFF.

This chain connects TRBV6-1 to TRBJ2-7, with a weak D call TRBD1 (5 bases). CDR1 and CDR2 (germline): MNHNS, SASEGT. V lost 3 bases and J 3 bases, leaving 15 bases between the germline ends. The CDR3 consists of 15 residues. The CDR3 sequence is CASSDWGTTNYEQYF. The CDR3 DNA follows: TGTGCCAGCAGTGATTGGGGCACTACTAACTACGAGCAGTACTTC.

V and J are TRBV7-8 and TRBJ1-2; TRBD1 might be the D (6 bases). Trimming took off 0 bases at V and 0 bases at J, with 11 bases between the two ends. The CDR3 is 16 residues long. From germline, CDR1 is SGHVS and CDR2 FQNEAQ. CDR3 DNA sequence: TGTGCCAGCAGCTTAGCCCCGAGGGGGACTAACTATGGCTACACCTTC. This encodes CASSLAPRGTNYGYTF.